This T cell receptor beta chain was documented in a study of Graves' ophthalmopathy and Graves' hyperthyroidism. Ten or more counts support this clonotype. The authors diagnosed from clinical symptoms, serum thyroxine, TRAb, thyroid ultrasound and orbital computed tomography. The V end was cut by 7 bases, the J end by 8 bases, with 14 bases between. This CDR3 comprises 12 residues. CDR1 is SNHLY and CDR2 is FYNNEI in the germline V gene. Amplifying from RNA transcripts, the study obtained TCR beta CDR3 regions. First-round RT-PCR relied on HTBI primers, and a second-round multiplex PCR came next. Via MiXCR, TCRdb re-called the multiplex PCR reads, giving one row per CDR3 protein. The data show almost 400,000 distinct CDR3 sequences, around 17% seen once.

The TCR was taken from a woman younger than 35 with Graves' ophthalmopathy. Sequenced input: peripheral blood. The gene calls are TRBV2 and TRBJ1-2, with D possibly being TRBD1 (5 bases). CDR3 region: CASILGGWGYTF. CDR3 DNA sequence: TGTGCCAGCATCTTGGGGGGTTGGGGCTACACCTTC.